The sequence of this T cell receptor beta chain was determined in a study of CD8 T cells in ankylosing spondylitis. Study-wide results and limits: Certain motif variants had earlier appeared in reactive arthritis synovial fluid and blood. Disease-linked clones were CD8+ and relatively rare in peripheral blood. The study looked at matched synovial fluid samples from ankylosing spondylitis patients. Disease-linked clones were reported to be significantly enriched there.

There are a few counts of this clonotype. No antigen is known for it. The CDR3 loop spans 14 amino acids. The germline V gene has CDR1 MDHEN and CDR2 SYDVKM. The V gene lost 3 bases and the J gene lost 3 bases, with 9 bases spanning the gap. From the 5' RACE reads, TCRdb called clonotypes with MiXCR, one entry per CDR3 protein. This sample has approximately 150,000 distinct CDR3 sequences, with 9.8% found just once. Sequencing was performed on blood, either unsorted or a sorted T cell fraction (not recorded which). The receptor was isolated from a female donor with ankylosing spondylitis or in good health (not recorded which). The rearrangement joins TRBV28 to TRBJ1-5; possible D gene TRBD1, 5 bases. In nucleotides, the CDR3 is TGTGCCAGCAGTTTGAGGGGTCCCAATCAGCCCCAGCATTTT. It is translated as CASSLRGPNQPQHF.